This T cell receptor beta chain was documented in a study of blood T cell repertoires in COVID-19. Study at large: The United States, Italy and Spain provided the acute and convalescent COVID-19 samples. PBMCs, B-cell-depleted T cells, or T cells were the source of the cDNA or gDNA that made up the material.

V was pared by 5 bases and J by 1 base, with 6 bases of the junction left unmatched. The CDR3 totals 16 residues. CDR1 is SGHAT and CDR2 is FQNNGV in the germline V gene. As originally analysed: Amplification of reference gene primers provided the estimated nucleated cell counts. Profiled with immunoSEQ multiplex PCR; TCRdb holds only in-frame clones, not every one. That table gives V, J and clone size, and the DNA gave D and trimming. Of roughly 100,000 clones listed, around nine tenths are singletons. The TCR sequence derives from a woman in her sixties or seventies with acute or convalescent COVID-19. Material: peripheral blood. The chain employs TRBV11-2 and TRBJ2-1, with 9 bases lining up with TRBD1. CDR3 protein: CASSPSGTGSYNEQFF. CDR3 nucleotides: TGTGCCAGCAGCCCATCCGGGACAGGGTCCTACAATGAGCAGTTCTTC.